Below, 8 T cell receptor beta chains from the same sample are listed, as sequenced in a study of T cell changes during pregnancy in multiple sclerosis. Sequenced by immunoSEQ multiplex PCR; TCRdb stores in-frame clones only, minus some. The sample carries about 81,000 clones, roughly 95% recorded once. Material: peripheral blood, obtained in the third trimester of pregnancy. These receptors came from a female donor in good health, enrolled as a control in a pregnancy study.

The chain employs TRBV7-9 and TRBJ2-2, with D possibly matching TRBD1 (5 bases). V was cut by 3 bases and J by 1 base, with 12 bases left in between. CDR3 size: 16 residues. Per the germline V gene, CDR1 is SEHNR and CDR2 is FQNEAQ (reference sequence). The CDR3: CASSFEQTGNTGELFF. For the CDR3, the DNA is TGTGCCAGCAGCTTCGAACAAACAGGGAACACCGGGGAGCTGTTTTTT.

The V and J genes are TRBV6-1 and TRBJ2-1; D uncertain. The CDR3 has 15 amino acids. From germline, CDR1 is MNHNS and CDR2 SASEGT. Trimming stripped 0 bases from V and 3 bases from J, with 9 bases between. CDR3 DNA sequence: TGTGCCAGCAGTGAAGCGGAGCGCCTCTACAATGAGCAGTTCTTC. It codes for CASSEAERLYNEQFF.

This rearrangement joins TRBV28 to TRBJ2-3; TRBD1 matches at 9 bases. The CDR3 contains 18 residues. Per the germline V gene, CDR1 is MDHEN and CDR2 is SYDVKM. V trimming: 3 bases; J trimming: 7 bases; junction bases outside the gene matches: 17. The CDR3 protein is CASSFYRGQGSRGYTQYF. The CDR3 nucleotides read TGTGCCAGCAGTTTTTACAGGGGGCAGGGTTCACGGGGTTATACGCAGTATTTT.

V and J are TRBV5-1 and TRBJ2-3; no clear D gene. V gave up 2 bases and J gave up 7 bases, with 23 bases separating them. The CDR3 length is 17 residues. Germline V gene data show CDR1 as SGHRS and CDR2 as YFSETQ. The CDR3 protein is CASSFMGGTEGANTQYF. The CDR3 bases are TGCGCCAGCAGCTTCATGGGTGGCACGGAAGGAGCAAATACGCAGTATTTT.

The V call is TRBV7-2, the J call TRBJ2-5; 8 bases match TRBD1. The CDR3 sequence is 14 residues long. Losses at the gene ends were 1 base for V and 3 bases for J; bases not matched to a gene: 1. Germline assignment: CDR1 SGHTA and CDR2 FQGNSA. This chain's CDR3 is CASSLGDRKETQYF. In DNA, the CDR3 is TGTGCCAGCAGCTTAGGGGACAGGAAAGAGACCCAGTACTTC.

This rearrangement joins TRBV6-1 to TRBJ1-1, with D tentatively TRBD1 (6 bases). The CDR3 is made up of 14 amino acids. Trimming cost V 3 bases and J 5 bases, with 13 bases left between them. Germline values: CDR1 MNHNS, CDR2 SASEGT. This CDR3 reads CASSEAGAETEAFF. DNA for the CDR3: TGTGCCAGCAGTGAGGCGGGGGCGGAAACTGAAGCTTTCTTT.

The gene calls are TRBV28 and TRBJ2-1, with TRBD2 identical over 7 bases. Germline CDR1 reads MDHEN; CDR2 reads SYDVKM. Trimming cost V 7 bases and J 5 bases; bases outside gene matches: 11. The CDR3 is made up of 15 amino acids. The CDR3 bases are TGTGCCAGCACTCCTCAAGAGGGAGGGAACAATGAGCAGTTCTTC. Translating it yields CASTPQEGGNNEQFF.

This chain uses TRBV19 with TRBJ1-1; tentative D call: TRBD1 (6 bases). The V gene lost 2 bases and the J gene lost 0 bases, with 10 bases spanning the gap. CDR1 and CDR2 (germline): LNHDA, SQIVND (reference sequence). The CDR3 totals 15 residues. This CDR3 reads CASSIFGDMNTEAFF. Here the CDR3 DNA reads TGTGCCAGTAGTATATTCGGGGACATGAACACTGAAGCTTTCTTT.